These T cell receptor beta chains were read from a single sample in a study of T cell responses to AZD1222 COVID-19 vaccine. The data were produced by immunoSEQ multiplex PCR, yet TCRdb's version contains in-frame clones alone and is incomplete. This table has about 130,000 clones, more than 85% appearing once. The sequences come from peripheral blood, collected on day 0 of AZD1222 vaccination. The receptor source for this set is an adult in good health. Both conserved end residues are part of each CDR3. Fields, in order: J gene, V gene, CDR3 protein.

TRBJ2-3	TRBV5-4	CASSLWGPRARTDTQYF
TRBJ1-2	TRBV19	CASSSAPGEPGYTF
TRBJ1-2	TRBV7-3	CASRRNGQGVYGYTF
TRBJ2-1	TRBV5-6	CASSSAFAGGNEQFF
TRBJ1-6	TRBV4-1	CASSQDVRTANNSPLHF
TRBJ2-2	TRBV27	CASSFLGQGARATGELFF
TRBJ1-4	TRBV19	CASSMAGRDEKLFF
TRBJ2-2	TRBV4-1	CASSQLVQGAKTGELFF
TRBJ2-7	TRBV6-4	CASWLRGERSYEQYF
TRBJ1-1	TRBV5-1	CASSFVPGQGINTEAFF
TRBJ2-7	TRBV7-2	CASSSGGGAAYEQYF
TRBJ2-1	TRBV15	CATSRGGLAGSNEQFF
TRBJ2-2	TRBV30	CAWRPTGRAGELFF
TRBJ1-2	TRBV18	CASSPPSGRGDGYTF
TRBJ1-6	TRBV5-6	CASSFSYRDRLESPLHF
TRBJ1-1	TRBV30	CAWERGLGTEAFF
TRBJ2-7	TRBV5-4	CASSYRGEEYF
TRBJ2-3	TRBV2	CASSLGQGTSSTDTQYF
TRBJ2-7	TRBV30	CAWSRGADAGRIF
TRBJ1-2	TRBV2	CASSSQGYGYTF
TRBJ2-7	TRBV7-9	CASSSPGLRQIPHEQYF
TRBJ2-1	TRBV11-3	CASSQLAGSYNEQFF
TRBJ1-1	TRBV6-5	CASTLGRFTEAFF
TRBJ2-7	TRBV5-1	CASSFASGTRYEQYF
TRBJ1-1	TRBV24-1	CATSDGTKAFF
TRBJ2-3	TRBV10-1	CASSDQSRSLAGGIDTQYF
TRBJ1-1	TRBV14	CASSQMDRFGGSNTEAFF
TRBJ1-2	TRBV5-6	CASSFSNPDATTIF
TRBJ2-7	TRBV12-5	CASGLVLGSGQPYEQYF
TRBJ2-7	TRBV19	CASNRRAGEYEQYF
TRBJ2-2	TRBV2	CASQDRANTGELFF
TRBJ2-3	TRBV13	CATSQVGGGTDTQYF
TRBJ1-2	TRBV9	CASSVGTGVSYGYTF
TRBJ1-1	TRBV3-1/TRBV3-2	CASSHTGFNTEAFF
TRBJ2-7	TRBV2	CASSPGTSGVLGEQYF
TRBJ1-5	TRBV6-5	CASSYLAGVQPQHF
TRBJ1-4	TRBV7-9	CASSLAGREKLFF
TRBJ2-1	TRBV6-5	CASSLPGTSNEQFF
TRBJ1-2	TRBV12-3/TRBV12-4	CASSPGGYGYTF
TRBJ2-4	TRBV4-3	CASSQDVGLAGGLIQYF
TRBJ2-5	TRBV6-1	CASSEALLSRETQYF
TRBJ2-7	TRBV7-9	CASSLGGDWGEQYF
TRBJ1-5	TRBV6-5	CASSYSRGRQPQHF
TRBJ1-2	TRBV7-2	CASSLALSADGYTF
TRBJ2-7	TRBV7-2	CASSPGSMWLAGSYEQYF
TRBJ1-5	TRBV11-2	CASSPDRVDQPQHF
TRBJ2-1	TRBV7-6	CASSPSGASYNEQFF
TRBJ2-5	TRBV5-1	CASSSGTAETQYF
TRBJ2-1	TRBV10-3	CAIKTGRGGYNEQFF
TRBJ1-3	TRBV3-1/TRBV3-2	CASSPKRDYSGNTIYF
TRBJ2-2	TRBV4-2	CASSQQLAGMTGELFF
TRBJ1-5	TRBV20-1	CSASPTGGSNQPQHF
TRBJ1-4	TRBV2	CASRGSGEKLFF
TRBJ2-7	TRBV6-2/TRBV6-3	CASSYQETDEQYF